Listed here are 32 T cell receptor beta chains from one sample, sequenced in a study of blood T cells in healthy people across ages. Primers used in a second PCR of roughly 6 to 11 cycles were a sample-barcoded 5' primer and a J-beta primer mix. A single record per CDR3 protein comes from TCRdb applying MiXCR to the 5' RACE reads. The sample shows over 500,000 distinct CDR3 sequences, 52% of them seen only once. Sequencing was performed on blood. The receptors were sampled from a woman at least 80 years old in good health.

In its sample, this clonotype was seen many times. CDR3 residues: CASREPTGAVDTQYF. As DNA, the CDR3 is TGTGCCAGCAGGGAACCTACAGGGGCAGTAGATACGCAGTATTTT. The chain carries TRBV28 and TRBJ2-3; 7 bases map to TRBD1. Looked up from germline, CDR1 is MDHEN and CDR2 is SYDVKM. The CDR3 is 15 residues long. V dropped 6 bases and J dropped 5; count of bases not matched to a gene: 11.

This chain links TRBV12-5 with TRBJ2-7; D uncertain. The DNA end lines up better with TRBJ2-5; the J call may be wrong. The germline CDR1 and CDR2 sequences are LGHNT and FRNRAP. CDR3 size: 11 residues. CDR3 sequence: CASGTWETQYF. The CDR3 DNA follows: TGTGCTAGTGGTACTTGGGAGACCCAGTACTTC.

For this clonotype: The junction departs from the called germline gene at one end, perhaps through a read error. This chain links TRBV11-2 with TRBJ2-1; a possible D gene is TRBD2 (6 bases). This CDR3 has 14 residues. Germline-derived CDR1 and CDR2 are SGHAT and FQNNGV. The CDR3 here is CASTRLVLRDEQSF. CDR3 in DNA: TGTGCCAGCACCAGACTAGTGCTGCGCGATGAGCAGTCCTTC.

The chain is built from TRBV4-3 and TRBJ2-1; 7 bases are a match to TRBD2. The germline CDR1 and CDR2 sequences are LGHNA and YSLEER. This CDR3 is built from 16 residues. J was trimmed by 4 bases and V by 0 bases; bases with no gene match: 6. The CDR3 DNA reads TGCGCCAGCAGCCAAGATGCTAGCGGTTTTTACAATGAGCAGTTCTTC. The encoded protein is CASSQDASGFYNEQFF.

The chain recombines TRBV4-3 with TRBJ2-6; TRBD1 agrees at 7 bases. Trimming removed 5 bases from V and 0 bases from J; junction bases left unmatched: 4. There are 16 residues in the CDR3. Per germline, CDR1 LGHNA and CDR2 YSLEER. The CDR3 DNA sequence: TGCGCCAGCAGCGACAGGGCCCGCTCTGGGGCCAACGTCCTGACTTTC. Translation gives CASSDRARSGANVLTF.

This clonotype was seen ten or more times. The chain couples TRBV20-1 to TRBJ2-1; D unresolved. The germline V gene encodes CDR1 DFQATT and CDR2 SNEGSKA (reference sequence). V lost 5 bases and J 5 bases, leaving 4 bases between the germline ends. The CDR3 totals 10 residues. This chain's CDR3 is CSAEDNEQFF. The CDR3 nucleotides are TGCAGTGCTGAAGACAATGAGCAGTTCTTC.

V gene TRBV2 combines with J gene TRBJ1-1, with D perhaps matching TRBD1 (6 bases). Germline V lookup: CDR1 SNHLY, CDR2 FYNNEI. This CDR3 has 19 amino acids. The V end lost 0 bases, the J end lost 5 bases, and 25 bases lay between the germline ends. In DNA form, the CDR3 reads TGTGCCAGCAGTGAAGCGCTAATGCCGAGACAGGACCCGAGAACTGAAGCTTTCTTT. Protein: CASSEALMPRQDPRTEAFF.

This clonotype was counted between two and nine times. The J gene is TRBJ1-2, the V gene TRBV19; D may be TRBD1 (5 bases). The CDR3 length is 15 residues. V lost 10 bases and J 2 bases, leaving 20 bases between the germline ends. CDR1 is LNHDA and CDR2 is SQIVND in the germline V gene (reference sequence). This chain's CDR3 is CATFPGQEPNYGYTF. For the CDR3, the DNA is TGTGCCACCTTCCCGGGGCAGGAACCCAACTATGGCTACACCTTC. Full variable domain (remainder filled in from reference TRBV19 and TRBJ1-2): DGGITQSPKYLFRKEGQNVTLSCEQNLNHDAMYWYRQDPGQGLRLIYYSQIVNDFQKGDIAEGYSVSREKKESFPLTVTSAQKNPTAFYLCATFPGQEPNYGYTFGSGTRLTVV.

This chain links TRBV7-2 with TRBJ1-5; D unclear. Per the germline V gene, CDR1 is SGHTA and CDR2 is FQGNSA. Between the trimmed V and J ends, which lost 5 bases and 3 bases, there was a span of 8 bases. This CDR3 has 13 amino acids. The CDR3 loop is CASSPQNNQPQHF. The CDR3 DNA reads TGTGCCAGCAGCCCACAGAACAATCAGCCCCAGCATTTT.

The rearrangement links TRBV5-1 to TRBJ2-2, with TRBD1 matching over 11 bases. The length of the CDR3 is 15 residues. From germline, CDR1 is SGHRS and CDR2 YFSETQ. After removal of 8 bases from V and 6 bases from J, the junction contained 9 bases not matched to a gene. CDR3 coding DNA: TGCGCCAGGTTAAACGGACAGGGGGCGGCCGGGGAGCTGTTTTTT. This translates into CARLNGQGAAGELFF.

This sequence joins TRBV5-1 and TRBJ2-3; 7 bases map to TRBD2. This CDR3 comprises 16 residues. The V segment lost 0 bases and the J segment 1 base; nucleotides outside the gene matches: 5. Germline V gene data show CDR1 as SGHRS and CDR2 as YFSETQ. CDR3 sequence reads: CASSLVAGERTDTQYF. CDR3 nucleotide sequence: TGCGCCAGCAGCTTGGTCGCGGGGGAACGCACAGATACGCAGTATTTT.

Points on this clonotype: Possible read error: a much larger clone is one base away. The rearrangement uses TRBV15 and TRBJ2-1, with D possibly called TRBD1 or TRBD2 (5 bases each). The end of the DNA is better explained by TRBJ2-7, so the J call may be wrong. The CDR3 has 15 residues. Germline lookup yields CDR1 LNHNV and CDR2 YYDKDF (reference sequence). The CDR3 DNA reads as TGTGCCACCAGCAGAGAACGGGACGGCTACAATGAGCAGTACTTC. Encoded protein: CATSRERDGYNEQYF.

The CDR3 DNA sequence: TGTGCCAGCAGCTCGAGGGGCCTGAACACCGGGGAGCTGTTTTTT. The encoded protein is CASSSRGLNTGELFF. The chain recombines TRBV7-8 with TRBJ2-2; D is tentatively TRBD1 or TRBD2 (5 bases each). This CDR3 has 15 residues. Germline CDR1 is SGHVS and CDR2 is FQNEAQ. Trimming removed 4 bases from V and 1 base from J, with 10 bases in between.

CDR3 nucleotides: TGTGCCAGCAGTTTGGGACTAGCGGGGGGAAACTCCTACGAGCAGTACTTC. Residues: CASSLGLAGGNSYEQYF. The chain employs TRBV6-5 and TRBJ2-7, with 15 bases that match TRBD2. The CDR3 spans 17 residues. The V gene's germline CDR1 is MNHEY and CDR2 SVGAGI. V lost 4 bases to trimming and J lost 0 bases; unmatched junction nucleotides: 4.

The CDR3 DNA reads TGTGCCAGCAGCCGATGGACTAGCGGGGCCGAGCAGTACTTC. Protein sequence: CASSRWTSGAEQYF. The chain has TRBV13 and TRBJ2-7; 12 bases match TRBD2. The CDR3 consists of 14 residues. The ends lost 5 bases at V and 6 bases at J; junction bases unmatched: 5. Germline-derived CDR1 and CDR2 are PRHDT and FYEKMQ (reference sequence).

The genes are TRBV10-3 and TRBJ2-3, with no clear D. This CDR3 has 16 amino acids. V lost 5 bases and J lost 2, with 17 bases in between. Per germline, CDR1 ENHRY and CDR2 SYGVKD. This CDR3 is CAISFAPVGSTDTQYF. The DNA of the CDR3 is TGTGCCATCAGTTTCGCGCCAGTGGGTTCCACAGATACGCAGTATTTT.

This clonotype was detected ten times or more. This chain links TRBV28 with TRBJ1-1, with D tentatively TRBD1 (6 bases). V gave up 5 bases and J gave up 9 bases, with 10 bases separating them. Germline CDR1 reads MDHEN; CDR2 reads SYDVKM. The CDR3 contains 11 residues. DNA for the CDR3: TGTGCCAGCAGTACGAGGGGGAAAGCTTTCTTT. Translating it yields CASSTRGKAFF.

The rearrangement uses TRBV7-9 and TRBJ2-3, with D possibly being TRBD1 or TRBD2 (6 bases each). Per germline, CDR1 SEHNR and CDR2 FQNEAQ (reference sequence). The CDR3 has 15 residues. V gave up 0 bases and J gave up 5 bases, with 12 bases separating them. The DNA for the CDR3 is TGTGCCAGCAGCTTAGCGGGGGGCCTCATAGATACGCAGTATTTT. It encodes CASSLAGGLIDTQYF.

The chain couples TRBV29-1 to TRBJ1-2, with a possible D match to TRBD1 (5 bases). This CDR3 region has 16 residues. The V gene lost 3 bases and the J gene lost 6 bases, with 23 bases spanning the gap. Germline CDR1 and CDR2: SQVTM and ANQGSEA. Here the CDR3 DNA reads TGCAGCGTTGACCCACAGCTTCGACAGAAGGGGCATGGCTACACCTTC. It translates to CSVDPQLRQKGHGYTF.

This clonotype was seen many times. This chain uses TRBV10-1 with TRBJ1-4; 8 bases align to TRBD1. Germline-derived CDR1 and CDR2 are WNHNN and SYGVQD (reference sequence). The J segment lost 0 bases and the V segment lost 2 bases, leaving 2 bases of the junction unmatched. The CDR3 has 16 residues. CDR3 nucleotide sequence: TGCGCCAGCAGTGAGGACAGGGGCGCAACTAATGAAAAACTGTTTTTT. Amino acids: CASSEDRGATNEKLFF.

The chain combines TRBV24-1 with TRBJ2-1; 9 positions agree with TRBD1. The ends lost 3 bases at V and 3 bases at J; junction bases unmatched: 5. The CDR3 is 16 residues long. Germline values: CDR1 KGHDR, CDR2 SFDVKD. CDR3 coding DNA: TGTGCCACCAGTGATCCGGGACAGGGACGCTACAATGAGCAGTTCTTC. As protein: CATSDPGQGRYNEQFF.

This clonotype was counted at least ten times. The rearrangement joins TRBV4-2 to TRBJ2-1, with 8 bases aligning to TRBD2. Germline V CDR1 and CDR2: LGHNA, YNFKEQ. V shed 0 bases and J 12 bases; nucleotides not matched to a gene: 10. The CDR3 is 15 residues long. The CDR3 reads CASSQDREGQFSQFF. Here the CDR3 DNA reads TGTGCCAGCAGCCAAGATCGGGAGGGCCAGTTTTCGCAGTTCTTC.

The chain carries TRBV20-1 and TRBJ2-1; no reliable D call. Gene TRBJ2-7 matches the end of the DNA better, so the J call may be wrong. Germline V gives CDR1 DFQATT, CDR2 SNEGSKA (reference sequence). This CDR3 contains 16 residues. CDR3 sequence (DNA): TGCAGTGCTAGAGACGGAAGCAGGAGCTCCTACAATGAGCAGTACTTC. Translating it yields CSARDGSRSSYNEQYF.

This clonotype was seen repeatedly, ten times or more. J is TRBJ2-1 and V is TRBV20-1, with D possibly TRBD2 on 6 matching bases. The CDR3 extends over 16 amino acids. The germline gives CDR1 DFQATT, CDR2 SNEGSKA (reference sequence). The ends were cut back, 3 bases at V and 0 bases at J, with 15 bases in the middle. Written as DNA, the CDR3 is TGCAGTGCTAGTGCGGGGCCCGTATACTCCTACAATGAGCAGTTCTTC. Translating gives CSASAGPVYSYNEQFF.

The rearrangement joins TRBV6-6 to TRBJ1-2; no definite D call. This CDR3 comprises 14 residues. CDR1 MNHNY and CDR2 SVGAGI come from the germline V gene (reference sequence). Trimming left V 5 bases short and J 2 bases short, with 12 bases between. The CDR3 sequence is CASSDDPRNYGYTF. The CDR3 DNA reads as TGTGCCAGCAGTGACGATCCACGCAACTATGGCTACACCTTC.

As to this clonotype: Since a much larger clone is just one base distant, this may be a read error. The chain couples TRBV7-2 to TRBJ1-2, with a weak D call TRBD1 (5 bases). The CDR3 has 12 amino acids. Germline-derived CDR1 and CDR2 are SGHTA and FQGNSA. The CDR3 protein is CAGSFSQGGYTF. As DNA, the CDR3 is TGTGCCGGCAGCTTTTCGCAGGGAGGCTACACCTTC.

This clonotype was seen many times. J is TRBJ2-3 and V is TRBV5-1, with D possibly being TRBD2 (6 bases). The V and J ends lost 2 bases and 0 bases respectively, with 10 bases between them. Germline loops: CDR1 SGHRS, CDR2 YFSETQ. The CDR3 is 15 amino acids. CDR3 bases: TGCGCCAGCAGCTTTGGTAGCGGCAGCACAGATACGCAGTATTTT. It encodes CASSFGSGSTDTQYF.

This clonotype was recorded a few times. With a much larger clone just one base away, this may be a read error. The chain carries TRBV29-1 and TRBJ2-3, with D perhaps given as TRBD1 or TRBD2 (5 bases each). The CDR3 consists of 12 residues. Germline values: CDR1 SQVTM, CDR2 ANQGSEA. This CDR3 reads CSGGTVTDAQYF. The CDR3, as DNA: TGCAGCGGGGGGACGGTCACAGATGCGCAGTATTTT.

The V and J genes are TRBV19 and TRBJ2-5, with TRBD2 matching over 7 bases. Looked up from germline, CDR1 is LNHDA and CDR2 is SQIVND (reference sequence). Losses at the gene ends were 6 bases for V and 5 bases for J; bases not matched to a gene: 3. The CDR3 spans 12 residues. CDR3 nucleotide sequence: TGTGCCAGTAGACAAGCGGGGGAGACCCAGTACTTC. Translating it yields CASRQAGETQYF. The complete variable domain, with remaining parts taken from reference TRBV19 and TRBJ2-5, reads DGGITQSPKYLFRKEGQNVTLSCEQNLNHDAMYWYRQDPGQGLRLIYYSQIVNDFQKGDIAEGYSVSREKKESFPLTVTSAQKNPTAFYLCASRQAGETQYFGPGTRLLVL.

Here the CDR3 reads CASSAPGTGGGYTF. The CDR3 region has the DNA TGTGCCAGCAGTGCGCCCGGGACAGGGGGTGGCTACACCTTC. The chain has TRBV6-5 and TRBJ1-2, with 11 bases that match TRBD1. CDR1 is MNHEY, CDR2 SVGAGI, per germline. The CDR3 runs 14 residues. The J segment lost 7 bases and the V segment lost 5 bases, leaving 6 bases of the junction unmatched.

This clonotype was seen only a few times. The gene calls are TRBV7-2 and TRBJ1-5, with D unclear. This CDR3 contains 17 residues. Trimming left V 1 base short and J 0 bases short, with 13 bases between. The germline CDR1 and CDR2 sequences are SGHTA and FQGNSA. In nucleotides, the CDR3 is TGTGCCAGCAGCTTAGGACTCGTAAGTTATAGCAATCAGCCCCAGCATTTT. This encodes CASSLGLVSYSNQPQHF.

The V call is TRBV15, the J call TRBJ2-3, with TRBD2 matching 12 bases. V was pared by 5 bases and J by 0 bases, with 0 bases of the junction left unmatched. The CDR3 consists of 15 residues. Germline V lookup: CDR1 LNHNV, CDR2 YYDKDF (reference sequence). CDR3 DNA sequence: TGTGCCACCAGCCTAGCGGGGGGGAGCACAGATACGCAGTATTTT. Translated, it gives CATSLAGGSTDTQYF.